This T cell receptor beta chain is drawn from a study of blood T cell repertoires in COVID-19. Study at large: T cells, B-cell-depleted T cells, or PBMCs provided the cDNA or gDNA that served as material.

TCRdb keeps only in-frame clones here, not all; method: immunoSEQ multiplex PCR. The data contain 240,000 or so clones, 82% of them singletons. V lost 5 bases and J 7 bases, leaving 21 bases between the germline ends. The length of the CDR3 is 15 residues. CDR1 and CDR2 from the germline V gene are SGHNT and YYREEE (reference sequence). Sequences were obtained from peripheral blood. The rearrangement links TRBV5-4 to TRBJ1-2, with D tentatively TRBD1 (5 bases). The TCR sequence derives from a woman aged 55-70 years with active or convalescent COVID-19. In nucleotides, the CDR3 is TGTGCCAGCAGTTCCCGAGAAGGGGCGTATGGTGGCTACACCTTC. Its translation: CASSSREGAYGGYTF.